This T cell receptor (beta chain) originates from a study of T cell responses to AZD1222 COVID-19 vaccine. Libraries were prepared by immunoSEQ multiplex PCR; TCRdb keeps only in-frame clonotypes and omits some of them. The table records approximately 100,000 clones, roughly 90% of them present only once. Germline assignment: CDR1 MGHRA and CDR2 YSYEKL. Trimming cost V 1 base and J 0 bases, with 10 bases left between them. This CDR3 has 16 residues. This specimen was peripheral blood, taken on day 0 of AZD1222 vaccination. The chain has TRBV4-1 and TRBJ1-5, with D unresolved. The TCR comes from an adult in good health. In DNA, the CDR3 is TGCGCCAGCAGCCAAGTTCCTGGGGATAGCAATCAGCCCCAGCATTTT. It encodes CASSQVPGDSNQPQHF.